One TCR beta chain is described in this entry. What it binds is not known. The data were taken from a study of shared clonotypes between healthy human individuals. Points from the study as a whole: Larger estimated richness was generally seen in naive subsets than in memory subsets. Investigators expected sequencing depth to affect clonotype sharing among donors.

Authors' data handling: ImmunoSEQ yielded junction-only sequences lacking quality scores, so filtering differed. This table comes from immunoSEQ multiplex PCR, and its TCRdb copy is limited to in-frame clones, with some not included. The D gene and trimming were derived from the DNA, and the V and J assignments and clone size from that table. The sample includes about 980,000 clones, over 75% of them seen just once. Unmatched junction bases numbered 5, after V lost 6 bases and J lost 8 bases. The CDR3 length is 15 residues. Germline assignment: CDR1 MNHEY and CDR2 SVGAGI. The sequenced sample consisted of memory CD4+ T cells sorted from blood. Subset defined: CD45RA-negative fraction. The source of this sequence is a man aged 18 to 29 in good health. The chain links TRBV6-5 to TRBJ2-1, with TRBD2 matching 15 bases. Written as DNA, the CDR3 is TGTGCCAGCAGAAGGACTAGCGGGGGGGCCCATGAGCAGTTCTTC. Protein sequence: CASRRTSGGAHEQFF.